This T cell receptor beta chain appears in the sequencing data of a study of T cells in localized non-small cell lung cancer. Findings and caveats of the study: Heterogeneity is still possible, as just one tumor region was sequenced. Uninvolved adjacent lung had more T cell clonality than any other tissue, topping tumor.

From germline, CDR1 is SGHVS and CDR2 FQNEAQ. This CDR3 has 14 residues. Between the trimmed V and J ends, which lost 3 bases and 4 bases, there was a span of 12 bases. Details on this clone: What it binds is not known.

Measured with immunoSEQ multiplex PCR; TCRdb has only the in-frame clones, and not every one. The table lists tens of thousands of clones, around 79% of them singletons, with around a third in the top ten. The V call is TRBV7-8, the J call TRBJ1-2; D remains ambiguous. The source material was PBMCs, sampled before any cancer treatment. The receptor was isolated from a woman aged 40-69 years with stage II squamous cell lung carcinoma. CDR3 sequence reads: CASSLVTASYGYTF. The CDR3 coding sequence is TGTGCCAGCAGCTTGGTAACAGCCTCCTATGGCTACACCTTC.